The 10 T cell receptor beta chains presented below share a single source sample, sequenced in a study of shared clonotypes between healthy human individuals. In the naive CD8 group, cells lacked CD45RO and were positively selected for CCR7, so terminally differentiated effector memory CD45RA+ cells were left out. Clones were read by immunoSEQ multiplex PCR, and TCRdb kept only the in-frame ones, dropping some. The table lists 450,000 to 700,000 clones, about 95% of them singletons. The specimen sequenced was naive CD8+ T cells sorted from blood. Every receptor here comes from a woman aged 25 to 45 in good health.

This clone was detected only once. The chain employs TRBV27 and TRBJ1-5; D call uncertain. V gave up 2 bases and J gave up 9 bases, with 11 bases separating them. The CDR3 length is 13 residues. Germline values: CDR1 MNHEY, CDR2 SMNVEV (reference sequence). The CDR3 reads CASSLGPVLPQHF. The CDR3 DNA follows: TGTGCCAGCAGTTTAGGCCCCGTTCTGCCCCAGCATTTT.

The V call is TRBV6-5, the J call TRBJ2-3; a possible D gene is TRBD2 (6 bases). Trimming stripped 2 bases from V and 1 base from J, with 10 bases between. The germline CDR1 and CDR2 sequences are MNHEY and SVGAGI. This CDR3 is 15 amino acids long. CDR3 residues: CASSYAASGTDTQYF. The CDR3 nucleotides read TGTGCCAGCAGTTACGCTGCTAGCGGCACAGATACGCAGTATTTT.

The chain couples TRBV27 to TRBJ1-1; 8 nucleotides align to TRBD1. CDR1 MNHEY and CDR2 SMNVEV come from the germline V gene (reference sequence). Trimming removed 5 bases from V and 2 bases from J; junction bases left unmatched: 7. This CDR3 comprises 15 residues. Here the CDR3 reads CASSTGTGRNTEAFF. As DNA, the CDR3 is TGTGCCAGCAGTACCGGGACAGGTCGAAACACTGAAGCTTTCTTT.

The chain joins TRBV5-6 to TRBJ2-3; tentatively, D is TRBD1 (5 bases). Germline CDR1 and CDR2: SGHDT and YYEEEE. This CDR3 has 16 residues. V was pared by 4 bases and J by 3 bases, with 18 bases between. Here the CDR3 reads CASSLTGPLTTDTQYF. CDR3 DNA sequence: TGTGCCAGCAGCCTTACAGGACCCCTGACGACAGATACGCAGTATTTT.

This chain connects TRBV5-1 to TRBJ1-1; 9 bases line up with TRBD1. Per germline, CDR1 SGHRS and CDR2 YFSETQ. V shed 5 bases and J 3 bases; nucleotides not matched to a gene: 8. This CDR3 contains 15 residues. CDR3 region: CASREQGAKDTEAFF. The CDR3 region has the DNA TGCGCCAGCAGGGAACAGGGGGCTAAGGACACTGAAGCTTTCTTT.

V usage is TRBV5-3 and J usage is TRBJ1-1, with D uncertain. TRBV5-3 is noted as an ORF with a role that remains uncertain. Trimming left V 5 bases short and J 0 bases short, with 14 bases between. CDR3 length: 15 residues. The CDR3 nucleotides are TGTGCCAGAAGAACAGATCGGAGACTGAACACTGAAGCTTTCTTT. It translates to CARRTDRRLNTEAFF.

The rearrangement uses TRBV9 and TRBJ1-4; tentative D call: TRBD1 (5 bases). The CDR3 loop spans 14 amino acids. Germline V lookup: CDR1 SGDLS, CDR2 YYNGEE. Trimming left V 4 bases short and J 7 bases short, with 14 bases between. CDR3 region: CASSTGVTGEKLFF. The CDR3 DNA reads TGTGCCAGCAGCACAGGAGTAACTGGTGAAAAACTGTTTTTT. Together with reference TRBV9 and TRBJ1-4, the CDR3 gives the full variable domain: DSGVTQTPKHLITATGQRVTLRCSPRSGDLSVYWYQQSLDQGLQFLIQYYNGEERAKGNILERFSAQQFPDLHSELNLSSLELGDSALYFCASSTGVTGEKLFFGSGTQLSVL.

The V call is TRBV12-5, the J call TRBJ2-2; 10 nucleotides align to TRBD1. V was clipped by 3 bases and J by 7 bases; unmatched bases: 8. This CDR3 region has 16 residues. The germline V gene has CDR1 LGHNT and CDR2 FRNRAP. The CDR3 loop reads CASGLLDRGQNGELFF. DNA for the CDR3: TGTGCTAGTGGTTTACTTGACAGGGGGCAAAACGGGGAGCTGTTTTTT.

The chain uses TRBV4-2 and TRBJ2-1; D may be TRBD2 (6 bases). V lost 0 bases and J 2 bases, leaving 14 bases between the germline ends. From germline, CDR1 is LGHNA and CDR2 YNFKEQ. There are 17 residues in the CDR3. The CDR3 nucleotides read TGTGCCAGCAGCCAAGATCGCCAACTAGCCGCCTACAATGAGCAGTTCTTC. Its protein is CASSQDRQLAAYNEQFF.

This chain joins TRBV28 and TRBJ2-7; TRBD2 aligns across 12 bases. Trimming at V came to 2 bases and at J to 0 bases, leaving 2 bases not matched to a gene. The CDR3 runs to 16 residues. The germline CDR1 and CDR2 sequences are MDHEN and SYDVKM. The CDR3 DNA reads TGTGCCAGCAGTTTAACTAGCGGGAGGACCTCCTACGAGCAGTACTTC. Protein product: CASSLTSGRTSYEQYF.